One and the same sample provided the 29 T cell receptor beta chains below, sequenced in a study of B cell selection in AIRE deficiency. The sorted conventional CD4 T cells were gated as CD4+CD127+. Libraries were prepared by immunoSEQ multiplex PCR; TCRdb keeps only in-frame clonotypes and omits some of them. The profile shows over 20,000 clones, around 97% of them singletons. Input material: conventional CD4+ T cells sorted from PBMCs. These receptors all come from a human donor with AIRE deficiency.

In its sample, this clone was seen once. The same CDR3 can be traced to other DNA sequences in this sample. The chain uses TRBV18 and TRBJ2-7; no clear D gene. The V gene's germline CDR1 is KGHSH and CDR2 LQKENI. V was clipped by 0 bases and J by 4 bases, with 7 bases between them. The length of the CDR3 is 13 residues. The CDR3 DNA reads TGTGCCAGCTCACCACCCTCGGTTTACGAGCAGTACTTC. Protein product: CASSPPSVYEQYF.

The genes are TRBV18 and TRBJ1-4; no definite D call. This CDR3 region has 13 residues. V lost 2 bases and J 8 bases, leaving 9 bases between the germline ends. The germline V gene has CDR1 KGHSH and CDR2 LQKENI. CDR3 amino acids: CASSPEVGEKLFF. The DNA of the CDR3 is TGTGCCAGCTCACCAGAAGTCGGCGAAAAACTGTTTTTT.

The chain has TRBV6-1 and TRBJ2-5; 8 bases align to TRBD1. CDR3 length: 14 residues. Germline CDR1 reads MNHNS; CDR2 reads SASEGT. The V gene end was trimmed by 8 bases and the J gene end by 5 bases; junction bases not matched to a gene: 10. CDR3 in DNA: TGTGCCAGCCTCCGCAGGGGGCAGCGGGAGACCCAGTACTTC. Amino acids: CASLRRGQRETQYF.

The gene calls are TRBV18 and TRBJ2-3; 8 bases map to TRBD1. The V segment lost 3 bases and the J segment 3 bases; nucleotides outside the gene matches: 11. The length of the CDR3 is 17 residues. Germline V lookup: CDR1 KGHSH, CDR2 LQKENI. In DNA, the CDR3 is TGTGCCAGCTCACCGTCCTCGGGGACAGGCCTTACAGATACGCAGTATTTT. It yields the protein CASSPSSGTGLTDTQYF.

The chain recombines TRBV10-3 with TRBJ1-2; weak D call: TRBD1 (6 bases). The CDR3 consists of 13 residues. The germline V gene has CDR1 ENHRY and CDR2 SYGVKD. V was trimmed by 5 bases and J by 2 bases, leaving 9 bases between them. DNA of the CDR3: TGTGCCATCAGTACACAGGGAAACTATGGCTACACCTTC. Its protein product is CAISTQGNYGYTF.

The chain joins TRBV6-6 to TRBJ2-7; 7 nucleotides align to TRBD2. Germline V lookup: CDR1 MNHNY, CDR2 SVGAGI (reference sequence). This CDR3 comprises 15 residues. With V trimmed by 3 bases and J by 3 bases, 8 bases remained unmatched. CDR3 sequence (DNA): TGTGCCAGCAGTTATGAAGGGGAGGGGAGCTACGAGCAGTACTTC. This codes for CASSYEGEGSYEQYF.

The chain employs TRBV2 and TRBJ2-1; the D is unclear. Germline CDR1 SNHLY, CDR2 FYNNEI. The CDR3 consists of 15 residues. Trimming removed 5 bases from V and 0 bases from J, with 11 bases in between. CDR3 sequence (DNA): TGTGCCAGCAGTAACCCCTTCCGCTCCTACAATGAGCAGTTCTTC. As protein: CASSNPFRSYNEQFF.

The chain couples TRBV9 to TRBJ1-4, with 7 positions matching TRBD1. Germline V gene sequence: CDR1 SGDLS, CDR2 YYNGEE. J lost 3 bases, V lost 6 bases, and 5 bases had no gene match. The CDR3 runs 14 residues. The CDR3 DNA reads as TGTGCCAGCACCTCCGGGACAGCTAATGAAAAACTGTTTTTT. This encodes CASTSGTANEKLFF.

V gene TRBV7-5 combines with J gene TRBJ2-7; the D call of TRBD1 is as the table states it, not checked on the DNA. TRBV7-5 is flagged as a pseudogene. This CDR3 is 17 amino acids long. DNA of the CDR3: TGTGCCAGAAGCTTACTCACTTGGACAGGGAAAACCTACGAGCAGTACTTC. This codes for CARSLLTWTGKTYEQYF.

The CDR3: CASSLYGYQETQYF. The CDR3 DNA sequence: TGTGCCAGCAGCTTATATGGGTACCAAGAGACCCAGTACTTC. The chain carries TRBV11-1 and TRBJ2-5; D gene uncertain. The CDR3 covers 14 residues. Trimming stripped 2 bases from V and 0 bases from J, with 7 bases between. Germline V lookup: CDR1 SGHAT, CDR2 FQDESV (reference sequence). The whole variable domain, remainder taken from reference TRBV11-1 and TRBJ2-5, is EAEVAQSPRYKITEKSQAVAFWCDPISGHATLYWYRQILGQGPELLVQFQDESVVDDSQLPKDRFSAERLKGVDSTLKIQPAELGDSAMYLCASSLYGYQETQYFGPGTRLLVL.

This chain links TRBV7-9 with TRBJ2-7; TRBD1 aligns across 7 bases. Germline assignment: CDR1 SEHNR and CDR2 FQNEAQ (reference sequence). Trimming removed 3 bases from V and 13 bases from J; junction bases left unmatched: 9. The CDR3 consists of 12 residues. CDR3 residues: CASSFQTGAPYF. CDR3 DNA: TGTGCCAGCAGCTTTCAAACAGGGGCACCTTACTTC. The full variable domain, with the rest looked up from reference TRBV7-9 and TRBJ2-7, is DTGVSQNPRHKITKRGQNVTFRCDPISEHNRLYWYRQTLGQGPEFLTYFQNEAQLEKSRLLSDRFSAERPKGSFSTLEIQRTEQGDSAMYLCASSFQTGAPYFGPGTRLTVT.

This clone was observed a single time. The V and J genes are TRBV25-1 and TRBJ2-1; D uncertain. There are 12 residues in the CDR3. Trimming shortened V by 1 base and J by 7 bases, and 5 bases separated the two germline ends. Germline V gene sequence: CDR1 MGHDK, CDR2 SYGVNS. The CDR3 loop is CASSEFPNEQFF. Here the CDR3 DNA reads TGTGCCAGCAGTGAATTCCCGAATGAGCAGTTCTTC.

The rearrangement uses TRBV7-2 and TRBJ1-5; the D is unclear. Germline CDR1 and CDR2: SGHTA and FQGNSA. Deletions cut 9 bases from V and 2 bases from J, with 11 bases between. The CDR3 length is 13 residues. CDR3 sequence (DNA): TGTGCCAGTGGGGAATATGGCAATCAGCCCCAGCATTTT. Protein product: CASGEYGNQPQHF.

V usage is TRBV5-5 and J usage is TRBJ1-2, with TRBD1 matching 9 bases. The length of the CDR3 is 14 residues. Germline CDR1 is SGHKS and CDR2 is YYEKEE (reference sequence). V was pared by 3 bases and J by 8 bases, with 8 bases of the junction left unmatched. CDR3 DNA: TGTGCCAGCAGCTACCCCGGGACAGGGAAGGGCTACACCTTC. Protein sequence: CASSYPGTGKGYTF.

The gene calls are TRBV2 and TRBJ2-2; perhaps TRBD1 as D (5 bases). The germline V gene has CDR1 SNHLY and CDR2 FYNNEI. This CDR3 is built from 12 residues. V was pared by 6 bases and J by 6 bases, with 8 bases between. The CDR3 DNA is TGTGCCAGCAGACCAGGGCCCGGGGAGCTGTTTTTT. Amino acids: CASRPGPGELFF.

The rearrangement uses TRBV5-4 and TRBJ1-5, with 7 bases that match TRBD1. CDR3 length equals 14 residues. CDR1 and CDR2 (germline): SGHNT, YYREEE (reference sequence). J was trimmed by 7 bases and V by 0 bases; bases with no gene match: 4. The CDR3 loop is CASSLEGARQPQHF. Written as DNA, the CDR3 is TGTGCCAGCAGCTTGGAGGGGGCACGGCAGCCCCAGCATTTT.

V and J are TRBV7-2 and TRBJ2-1; D is unresolved. V gave up 1 base and J gave up 2 bases, with 6 bases separating them. Germline assignment: CDR1 SGHTA and CDR2 FQGNSA. The CDR3 is made up of 14 amino acids. The CDR3 DNA sequence: TGTGCCAGCAGCTTAGACAGAGCCTACAATGAGCAGTTCTTC. The encoded protein is CASSLDRAYNEQFF.

CDR3 region: CASSIGQGSYNEQFF. Here the CDR3 DNA reads TGTGCCAGTAGTATTGGGCAGGGGTCCTACAATGAGCAGTTCTTC. The chain has TRBV19 and TRBJ2-1, with D possibly TRBD1 on 6 matching bases. The CDR3 runs 15 residues. V gave up 3 bases and J gave up 1 base, with 10 bases separating them. In germline, CDR1 is LNHDA, CDR2 SQIVND (reference sequence). Full variable domain (outside the CDR3, taken from reference TRBV19 and TRBJ2-1): DGGITQSPKYLFRKEGQNVTLSCEQNLNHDAMYWYRQDPGQGLRLIYYSQIVNDFQKGDIAEGYSVSREKKESFPLTVTSAQKNPTAFYLCASSIGQGSYNEQFFGPGTRLTVL.

The rearrangement links TRBV21-1 to TRBJ2-7; the D call TRBD1 from the table was never checked on the DNA. TRBV21-1 has pseudogene status. The CDR3 contains 16 residues. In nucleotides, the CDR3 is TGTGCCAGCAGCAAAGCGGTCAGAGGACAATTTTACGAGCAGTACTTC. Translated, it gives CASSKAVRGQFYEQYF.

This clone was counted a single time. The rearrangement links TRBV5-6 to TRBJ2-7; D uncertain. The CDR3 is 14 amino acids. CDR1 and CDR2 (germline): SGHDT, YYEEEE. The V and J ends lost 0 bases and 2 bases respectively, with 9 bases between them. DNA for the CDR3: TGTGCCAGCAGCTTGGGGCCAACTCCCTACGAGCAGTACTTC. This encodes CASSLGPTPYEQYF.

The J gene is TRBJ1-3, the V gene TRBV5-1, with 9 bases fitting TRBD1. There are 15 residues in the CDR3. Per the germline V gene, CDR1 is SGHRS and CDR2 is YFSETQ. The V segment lost 4 bases and the J segment 4 bases; nucleotides outside the gene matches: 6. The CDR3, as DNA: TGCGCCAGCAGCGAAGGGACAGGGTGGGGAAACACCATATATTTT. Its protein product is CASSEGTGWGNTIYF. Together with reference TRBV5-1 and TRBJ1-3, the CDR3 gives the full variable domain: KAGVTQTPRYLIKTRGQQVTLSCSPISGHRSVSWYQQTPGQGLQFLFEYFSETQRNKGNFPGRFSGRQFSNSRSEMNVSTLELGDSALYLCASSEGTGWGNTIYFGEGSWLTVV.

This clone was recorded once. The genes are TRBV11-3 and TRBJ1-3; D gene unclear. Germline V gene sequence: CDR1 SGHNT, CDR2 YENEEA. Trimming left V 8 bases short and J 6 bases short, with 14 bases between. The CDR3 spans 13 residues. CDR3 loop: CASQAPTLNTIYF. CDR3 DNA: TGTGCCAGCCAGGCCCCCACATTAAACACCATATATTTT.

This rearrangement joins TRBV19 to TRBJ2-3; 7 positions agree with TRBD2. Unmatched junction bases numbered 5, after V lost 3 bases and J lost 2 bases. Germline CDR1 LNHDA, CDR2 SQIVND (reference sequence). The CDR3 runs 15 residues. CDR3 DNA sequence: TGTGCCAGTAGTATGGGCCTAGCGGCCACAGATACGCAGTATTTT. Translated: CASSMGLAATDTQYF.

The chain employs TRBV29-1 and TRBJ2-3; 10 nucleotides agree with TRBD2. The CDR3 consists of 15 residues. The junction had 3 bases not matched to a gene; V was cut back by 3 bases and J by 0 bases. Germline-derived CDR1 and CDR2 are SQVTM and ANQGSEA. The CDR3 DNA follows: TGCAGCGTTGATCTTAGCGGGAGGAGCACAGATACGCAGTATTTT. Protein: CSVDLSGRSTDTQYF.

The V gene is TRBV28, the J gene TRBJ2-7, with a tentative D call TRBD1 (6 bases). Deletions cut 7 bases from V and 2 bases from J, with 18 bases between. This CDR3 has 15 residues. Germline CDR1 is MDHEN and CDR2 is SYDVKM. The CDR3 nucleotides read TGTGCCAGCATACAAGACAGGCGGAGCGCCTACGAGCAGTACTTC. This codes for CASIQDRRSAYEQYF.

This rearrangement joins TRBV4-1 to TRBJ2-7, with 9 bases aligning to TRBD2. The CDR3 consists of 15 residues. The V and J ends lost 5 bases and 9 bases, in that order; junction bases with no gene match: 14. Germline lookup yields CDR1 MGHRA and CDR2 YSYEKL. The CDR3 protein is CASSKPGLASLGQYF. Here the CDR3 DNA reads TGCGCCAGCAGCAAACCGGGACTAGCTTCCCTGGGGCAGTACTTC.

V and J are TRBV7-2 and TRBJ1-2; 7 bases are shared with TRBD1. J gave up 2 bases and V 4 bases, and 7 bases lay outside the gene matches. The CDR3 totals 15 residues. CDR1 is SGHTA and CDR2 is FQGNSA in the germline V gene. DNA of the CDR3: TGTGCCAGCAGCTACAACAGGGGTGCGAACTATGGCTACACCTTC. This gives the protein CASSYNRGANYGYTF.

This sequence joins TRBV28 and TRBJ1-2; 7 bases map to TRBD1. J was trimmed by 4 bases and V by 3 bases; bases with no gene match: 5. The CDR3 sequence is 14 residues long. The germline CDR1 and CDR2 sequences are MDHEN and SYDVKM. The CDR3 protein is CASSFTGQTYGYTF. The CDR3 nucleotides read TGTGCCAGCAGTTTCACGGGACAGACCTATGGCTACACCTTC.

This clone was recorded once. The chain combines TRBV4-3 with TRBJ1-1; D not resolved. Germline V CDR1 and CDR2: LGHNA, YSLEER. CDR3 length: 14 amino acids. V was trimmed by 1 base and J by 10 bases, leaving 16 bases between them. The CDR3 nucleotides are TGCGCCAGCAGCCAAGGTCTGGAAGAGAGACGAGCTTTCTTT. Its translation: CASSQGLEERRAFF.